This TCR beta chain was observed in a study of T cell responses to AZD1222 COVID-19 vaccine. Using immunoSEQ multiplex PCR, the repertoire was profiled, and TCRdb retains in-frame clones only, with some absent. The sample lists 200,000 or so clones; about 92% were seen once. General study points: Only a handful of people who got AZD1222 tested seropositive at baseline.

Comments on this clone: Its target is not known.

CDR1 is LNHDA, CDR2 SQIVND, per germline (reference sequence). J gave up 5 bases and V 3 bases, and 11 bases lay outside the gene matches. The CDR3 runs 16 residues. The V call is TRBV19, the J call TRBJ2-5; TRBD2 aligns across 8 bases. The starting material was peripheral blood, obtained on day 0 of MenACWY control vaccination. This sequence was found in an adult in good health. The CDR3 DNA reads TGTGCCAGTAGTATGGGGGTAGCGGGGACCCAGGAGACCCAGTACTTC. The encoded protein is CASSMGVAGTQETQYF. The full variable domain, its missing parts supplied by reference TRBV19 and TRBJ2-5, is DGGITQSPKYLFRKEGQNVTLSCEQNLNHDAMYWYRQDPGQGLRLIYYSQIVNDFQKGDIAEGYSVSREKKESFPLTVTSAQKNPTAFYLCASSMGVAGTQETQYFGPGTRLLVL.